This entry concerns a single TCR beta chain. Its cognate antigen is unknown. The CDR3 contains 12 residues. V gave up 4 bases and J gave up 8 bases, with 11 bases separating them. Using its own MiXCR run on the 5' RACE reads, TCRdb lists one record per CDR3 protein. The sample consists of more than 75,000 distinct CDR3 sequences, around a quarter of them appearing once. The data are from a study of T-cell memory formation after mild COVID-19. Looking at the study overall: Each donor largely had its own TCR clusters.

Study conclusions and caveats: Detection of some responders pre-infection suggested pre-existing cross-reactive memory T cells participated.

The sequenced sample was PBMCs or a T cell subset sorted from them (not recorded which). This TCR was sampled from a man aged 18 to 30 who had mild COVID-19 (a few samples of this study predate the infection). Cell type and time point are not known. The chain carries TRBV12-3 or TRBV12-4 and TRBJ1-1; perhaps TRBD1 as D (6 bases). The CDR3 nucleotides are TGTGCCAGCAGTTACGGACAGAAAGAAGCTTTCTTT. Protein: CASSYGQKEAFF.